The rows below give T cell receptor beta chains drawn from one sample of a study of graft-versus-host responses after intestinal transplantation. Here immunoSEQ multiplex PCR was the method, and the copy in TCRdb shows in-frame clones only, minus some. The top ten hold more than 3.5% of the sample, which has about 10,000 clones, around 93% seen once. Sequenced here: PBMCs, sampled roughly 6 weeks after intestinal transplantation. These receptor sequences come from a human patient who received an intestinal transplant, so some T cells may come from the graft donor. CDR3s include the opening cysteine and the closing phenylalanine or tryptophan. Fields, in order: CDR3 DNA, CDR3 protein, D gene, J gene, CDR3 length, V gene, clone size. The D gene is left open where the match is weak. Rows give clone size only sometimes, using once, few, many, or a class for an expanded clone.

TGTGCCAGCAGCTTAGGGACAGACTCTGGAAACACCATATATTTT | CASSLGTDSGNTIYF | TRBD1 | TRBJ1-3 | 15 | TRBV5-4 | NA
TGTGCCAGCAGTGCCCTAGCGGGACGGGCCGTTGGTGAGCAGTTCTTC | CASSALAGRAVGEQFF | TRBD2 | TRBJ2-1 | 16 | TRBV6-1 | NA
TGTGCCAGCACCCCAGCCCCCCGGGCCACTGAAGCTTTCTTT | CASTPAPRATEAFF | NA | TRBJ1-1 | 14 | TRBV7-8 | NA
TGCGCCAGCAGCTTGGAAGTTGAGGGGTGGGGCGAGCAGTACTTC | CASSLEVEGWGEQYF | NA | TRBJ2-7 | 15 | TRBV5-1 | NA
TGTGCCAGCAGTTACTCGACTCCAGGGACTCGTGCTTTCTTT | CASSYSTPGTRAFF | NA | TRBJ1-1 | 14 | TRBV6-5 | NA
TGTGCCAGCAGCCCGCTAGCGGGGGGCCTCTACACCGGGGAGCTGTTTTTT | CASSPLAGGLYTGELFF | TRBD2 | TRBJ2-2 | 17 | TRBV11-2 | NA
TGTGCCAGCAGACCGGACACCATGAACACTGAAGCTTTCTTT | CASRPDTMNTEAFF | NA | TRBJ1-1 | 14 | TRBV7-8 | NA
TGTGCCAGTAGTATTGGGGGGACTCACACTGAAGCTTTCTTT | CASSIGGTHTEAFF | NA | TRBJ1-1 | 14 | TRBV19 | NA
TGTGCCAGCTCAAAAAGCACAGGGGGCTGGTGGTACAATGAGCAGTTCTTC | CASSKSTGGWWYNEQFF | TRBD1 | TRBJ2-1 | 17 | TRBV18 | NA
TGTGCCACCAGCTCGACACGAGGGGGTTACGAGCAGTACTTC | CATSSTRGGYEQYF | NA | TRBJ2-7 | 14 | TRBV15 | NA
TGCAGCGTTGAAGGGACTCCTAGCGGGGGGGCCTACGAGCAGTACTTC | CSVEGTPSGGAYEQYF | TRBD2 | TRBJ2-7 | 16 | TRBV29-1 | NA
TGTGCCACCAGCACGAACCGGGTTCCGGGAGATTCACCCCTCCACTTT | CATSTNRVPGDSPLHF | NA | TRBJ1-6 | 16 | TRBV15 | NA
TGTGCCAGCAGCCCAACCGGGTTCCACCTCCAAGAGACCCAGTACTTC | CASSPTGFHLQETQYF | NA | TRBJ2-5 | 16 | TRBV7-8 | NA
TGTGCCAGCAGCCTGGGGAGCGGGTCGTCCTACAATGAGCAGTTCTTC | CASSLGSGSSYNEQFF | NA | TRBJ2-1 | 16 | TRBV13 | NA
TGTGCCAGTAGTTTTGGGGGATCCTACGAGCAGTACTTC | CASSFGGSYEQYF | NA | TRBJ2-7 | 13 | TRBV19 | NA
TGCGCCAGCAGAGAGACCCCTAGCACAGATACGCAGTATTTT | CASRETPSTDTQYF | NA | TRBJ2-3 | 14 | TRBV5-1 | NA
TGTGCCAGCAGTTATTTTACAGGGCTTAACACTGAAGCTTTCTTT | CASSYFTGLNTEAFF | NA | TRBJ1-1 | 15 | TRBV6-5 | NA
TGCAGCGCCGAGGGGAAGGCGAACACTGAAGCTTTCTTT | CSAEGKANTEAFF | NA | TRBJ1-1 | 13 | TRBV29-1 | once
TGCAGCGTTGAAACAGGGATGAACACTGAAGCTTTCTTT | CSVETGMNTEAFF | NA | TRBJ1-1 | 13 | TRBV29-1 | NA
TGTGCCAGTAGCCGCCCGGAAGGGTTGGAGACCCAGTACTTC | CASSRPEGLETQYF | NA | TRBJ2-5 | 14 | TRBV19 | NA
TGTGCCAGCGGTGGGTTAGCTCCCCCGTACGAGCAGTACTTC | CASGGLAPPYEQYF | NA | TRBJ2-7 | 14 | TRBV6-5 | NA
TGCGCCAGCAGCCCAGGGAGCTCCTACGAGCAGTACTTC | CASSPGSSYEQYF | NA | TRBJ2-7 | 13 | TRBV5-1 | NA
TGTGCCAGCTCGAGTGGACCCTATGGCTACACCTTC | CASSSGPYGYTF | NA | TRBJ1-2 | 12 | TRBV6-5 | once
TGTGCCAGCAGCAAGACAAGGGATAACACTGAAGCTTTCTTT | CASSKTRDNTEAFF | NA | TRBJ1-1 | 14 | TRBV7-3 | NA
TGTGCCAGCAGCCTGCCGTTCGGCTACGAGCAGTACTTC | CASSLPFGYEQYF | NA | TRBJ2-7 | 13 | TRBV11-2 | NA
TGTGCCAGTAGTATAGCCACACTACAGCCCCAGCATTTT | CASSIATLQPQHF | NA | TRBJ1-5 | 13 | TRBV19 | once
TGTGCCAGCAGTTACGGGACAGGGGGCTACGAGCAGTACTTC | CASSYGTGGYEQYF | TRBD1 | TRBJ2-7 | 14 | TRBV6-5 | NA
TGTGCCAGCAGCTTAGGGGACACCTACTCCTACGAGCAGTACTTC | CASSLGDTYSYEQYF | NA | TRBJ2-7 | 15 | TRBV13 | NA
TGTGCCAGCAGTCCCGCGGGCAGGGCAGGTGGCTACACCTTC | CASSPAGRAGGYTF | NA | TRBJ1-2 | 14 | TRBV6-1 | NA